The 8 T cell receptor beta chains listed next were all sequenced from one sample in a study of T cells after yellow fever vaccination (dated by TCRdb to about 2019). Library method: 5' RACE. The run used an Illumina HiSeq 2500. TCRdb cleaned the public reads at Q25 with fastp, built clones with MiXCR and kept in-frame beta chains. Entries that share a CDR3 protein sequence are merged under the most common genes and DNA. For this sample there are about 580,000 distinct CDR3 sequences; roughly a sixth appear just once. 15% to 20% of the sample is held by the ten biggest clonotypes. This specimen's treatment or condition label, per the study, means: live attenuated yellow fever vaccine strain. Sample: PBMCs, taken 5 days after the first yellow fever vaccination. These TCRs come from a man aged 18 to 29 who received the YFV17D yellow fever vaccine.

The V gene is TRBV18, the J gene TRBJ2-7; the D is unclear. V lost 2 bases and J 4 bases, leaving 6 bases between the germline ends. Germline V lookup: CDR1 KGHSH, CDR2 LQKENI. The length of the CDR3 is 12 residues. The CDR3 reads CASSPGQYEQYV. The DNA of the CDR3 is TGTGCCAGCTCACCAGGGCAGTACGAGCAGTACGTC.

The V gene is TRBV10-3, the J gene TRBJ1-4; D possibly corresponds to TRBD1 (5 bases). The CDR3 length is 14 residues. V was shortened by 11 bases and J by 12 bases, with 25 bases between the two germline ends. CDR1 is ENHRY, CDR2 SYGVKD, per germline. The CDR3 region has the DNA TGTGCCTCTAAACAGGACGCTTATCAAGCGGAACTGTTTTTT. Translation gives CASKQDAYQAELFF.

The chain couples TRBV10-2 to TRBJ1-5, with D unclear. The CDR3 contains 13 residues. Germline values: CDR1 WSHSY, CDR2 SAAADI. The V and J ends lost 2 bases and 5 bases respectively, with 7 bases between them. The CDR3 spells CASSEIQDQPQHF. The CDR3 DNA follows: TGCGCCAGCAGTGAGATACAAGATCAGCCCCAGCATTTT.

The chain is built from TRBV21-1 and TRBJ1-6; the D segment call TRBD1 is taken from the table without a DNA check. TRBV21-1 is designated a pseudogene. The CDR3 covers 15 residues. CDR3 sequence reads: CASTSDRFDNSPLHF. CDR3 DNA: TGTGCCAGCACCTCGGACAGGTTTGATAATTCACCCCTCCACTTT.

CDR3: CASSLAQYSGELFF. Written as DNA, the CDR3 is TGTGCCAGCAGCTTAGCCCAGTACTCCGGGGAGCTGTTTTTT. The V call is TRBV7-2, the J call TRBJ2-2; D gene uncertain. The CDR3 sequence is 14 residues long. The V gene's germline CDR1 is SGHTA and CDR2 FQGNSA. Deletions cut 0 bases from V and 6 bases from J, with 8 bases between.

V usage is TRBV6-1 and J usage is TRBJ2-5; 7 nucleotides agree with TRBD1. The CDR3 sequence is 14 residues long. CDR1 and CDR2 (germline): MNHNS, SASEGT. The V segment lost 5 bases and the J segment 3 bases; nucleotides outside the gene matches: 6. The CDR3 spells CASSRQGREETQYF. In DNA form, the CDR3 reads TGTGCCAGCAGTAGACAGGGAAGAGAAGAGACCCAGTACTTC.

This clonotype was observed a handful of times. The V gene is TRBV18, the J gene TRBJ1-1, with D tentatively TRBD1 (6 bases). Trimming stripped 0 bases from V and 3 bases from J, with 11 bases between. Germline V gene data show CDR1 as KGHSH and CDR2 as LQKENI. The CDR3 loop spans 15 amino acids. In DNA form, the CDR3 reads TGTGCCAGCTCACCACCGACAGGCCCCCACACTGAAGCTTTCTTT. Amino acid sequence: CASSPPTGPHTEAFF.

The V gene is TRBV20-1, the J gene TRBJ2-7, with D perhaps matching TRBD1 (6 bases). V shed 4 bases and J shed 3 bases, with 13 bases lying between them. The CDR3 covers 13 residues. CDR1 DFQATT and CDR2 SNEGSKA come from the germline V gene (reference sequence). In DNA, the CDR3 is TGCAGTGCTACTACCGGGGACAACTACGAGCAGTACTTC. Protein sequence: CSATTGDNYEQYF.